Detailed here is one T cell receptor (beta chain). No antigen is known for it. Clones were read by immunoSEQ multiplex PCR, and TCRdb kept only the in-frame ones, dropping some. The sample carries approximately 70,000 clones, 86% recorded once. The sample comes from a study of OX40 agonist ivuxolimab in advanced cancers. Study details: Administration of intravenous ivuxolimab to patients occurred every 2 weeks at 0.01 to 10 mg/kg. The study's findings and limits: In general, CD8+ T cells held more expanded clones than CD4+ did, on average.

The input for sequencing was CD4+ or CD8+ T cells sorted from blood, taken in a trial of the OX40 agonist ivuxolimab. The receptor comes from an adult with an advanced solid tumor such as melanoma, head and neck, liver or kidney cancer.

The CDR3 sequence is CASSGQGEQPQHF. CDR3 nucleotides: TGTGCCAGCAGCGGACAGGGGGAACAGCCCCAGCATTTT. This chain uses TRBV9 with TRBJ1-5, with TRBD1 matching over 9 bases. The CDR3 extends over 13 amino acids. In germline, CDR1 is SGDLS, CDR2 YYNGEE. J gave up 7 bases and V 3 bases, and 2 bases lay outside the gene matches.